Here is one T cell receptor beta chain with its context. Its antigen is unknown. This specimen comes from a study of cytomegalovirus exposure and HLA in healthy donors. The wider study: Early on, a data release was issued that held about 85 million unique TCRs from HLA-typed donors.

The CDR3 totals 14 residues. Trimming took 4 bases from V and 4 from J, leaving 13 bases between them. CDR1 is SGHNT and CDR2 is YYREEE in the germline V gene (reference sequence). Overall study results and limits: 164 TCR beta chains were listed as cytomegalovirus-associated.

Researchers ran the PCR with 60 Vbeta and 13 Jbeta primers. Authors' analysis steps: Around 10 million of the roughly 77 million unique TCR beta chains counted in a later analysis were shared. Data came from immunoSEQ multiplex PCR; TCRdb stores just in-frame clones and leaves some out. V and J calls and clone size come straight from that table; D and trimming were deduced from the DNA. The sample consists of around 150,000 clones, approximately 61% of them appearing once. The V gene is TRBV5-4, the J gene TRBJ2-3, with D perhaps matching TRBD1 (5 bases). Sequencing was done on a sample of PBMCs. This TCR derives from a human donor in good health. CDR3: CASSPRQYPDTQYF. As DNA, the CDR3 is TGTGCCAGCAGCCCCAGACAGTACCCAGATACGCAGTATTTT. The whole variable domain, remainder taken from reference TRBV5-4 and TRBJ2-3, is ETGVTQSPTHLIKTRGQQVTLRCSSQSGHNTVSWYQQALGQGPQFIFQYYREEENGRGNFPPRFSGLQFPNYSSELNVNALELDDSALYLCASSPRQYPDTQYFGPGTRLTVL.